The clone carrying this T cell receptor beta chain was detected ten times or more. Its cognate antigen is unknown. Sample time point: persistent/refractory GD, antithyroid drugs over 5 years with positive TRAb. With RNA extracted from PBMCs as input, the TCR library was made. Construction of the TCR beta libraries employed iRepertoire HTBI primers in conjunction with Arm-PCR of CDR3 regions. MiXCR, applied by TCRdb to the multiplex PCR reads, yields one record per CDR3 protein. The sample yields 350,000 to 450,000 distinct CDR3 sequences, roughly 24% seen once. Germline V CDR1 and CDR2: SNHLY, FYNNEI. V dropped 3 bases and J dropped 4 bases, with 13 bases sitting between them. The CDR3 covers 14 residues. This entry is derived from a study of regulatory T cells in long-lasting Graves disease. General observations from the study: Whereas about a thousand public clonotypes were shared by new patients, persistent patients shared more, at over 2,500. Segments TRBV28, TRBJ1-2 and TRBJ2-5 showed preferential usage in persistent disease.

This TCR came from a middle-aged woman with Graves disease. The sequences come from peripheral blood mononuclear cells (PBMCs), collected when the disease was refractory, from a patient treated with antithyroid drugs. V is TRBV2 and J is TRBJ2-7; D may be TRBD1 or TRBD2 (5 bases each). This CDR3 is CASSDEGRIYEQYF. CDR3 coding DNA: TGTGCCAGCAGTGACGAGGGACGAATTTACGAGCAGTACTTC.